This TCR beta chain stems from a study of T cell changes during pregnancy in multiple sclerosis. Repertoires were generated with immunoSEQ multiplex PCR, while TCRdb's copy carries only in-frame clones and drops some. The data show about 56,000 clones, 92% seen once. Germline trimming cut 5 bases from V and 7 bases from J; bases unmatched to any gene: 11. This CDR3 spans 15 amino acids. Germline-derived CDR1 and CDR2 are SGHAT and FQDESV (reference sequence). The receptor was derived from a female donor with multiple sclerosis, enrolled in a pregnancy study. The chain employs TRBV11-1 and TRBJ1-2, with TRBD1 matching over 9 bases. Sequencing was performed on CD4+ T cells from peripheral blood mononuclear cells, taken in the third trimester of pregnancy. The CDR3 sequence is CASSHLTGGAVGYTF. The CDR3 DNA is TGTGCCAGCAGCCATCTTACAGGGGGCGCAGTTGGCTACACCTTC.